This paragraph reports one T cell receptor (beta chain). As originally analysed: Reference gene primers were amplified, and this amplification served to estimate nucleated cell counts. Sequencing was performed with immunoSEQ multiplex PCR; in TCRdb, only in-frame clones are kept and a portion is missing. V and J calls and clone size are as listed in that table; D and trimming were resolved from the DNA. The sample carries 85,000 to 100,000 clones, approximately 80% recorded once. This sample stems from a study of blood T cell repertoires in COVID-19. Overall study: COVID-19 samples collected from the United States, Italy and Spain covered acute and convalescent phases. PBMCs, B-cell-depleted T cells, or T cells were the source of the cDNA or gDNA that made up the material.

The germline CDR1 and CDR2 sequences are MNHNS and SASEGT. V dropped 2 bases and J dropped 2 bases, with 10 bases sitting between them. The CDR3 runs to 15 residues. The clonotype comes from a human donor in a cohort sampled during active COVID-19. What was sequenced was peripheral blood. V and J are TRBV6-1 and TRBJ1-5; D may be TRBD1 (5 bases). CDR3 nucleotide sequence: TGTGCCAGCAGTGAAACGGGGGGGGGCAATCAGCCCCAGCATTTT. It encodes CASSETGGGNQPQHF.